This T cell receptor (beta chain) originates from a study of CD8+CD57+ T cells in acquired aplastic anemia. Study at large: Mean yield of DNA from sorted CD4+ and CD8+ cells was approximately 3 ug. Overall study findings and caveats: In common between the patients and the controls were twenty-nine CD8+ CDR3 sequences.

V lost 5 bases, J lost 7 bases, and 13 bases stayed unmatched. The CDR3 sequence is 15 residues long. Germline V lookup: CDR1 SGHVS, CDR2 FQNEAQ. The authors sequenced patients whose flow cytometry had shown CD8+CD57+ cell expansion. There were no patients without severe acquired aplastic anemia. Each patient gave a blood sample that was collected before any therapy had been received. This clonotype was counted at least ten times. Its antigen remains unknown. The study profiled TCR beta VDJ and CDR3 using genomic DNA as template. Using its own MiXCR run on the reads, TCRdb lists one record per CDR3 protein. Here the sample spans 150,000 to 170,000 distinct CDR3 sequences, about 52% being singletons.

The sequence derives from a human donor with aplastic anemia. Sequences were obtained from sorted CD4+, CD8+, or CD8+CD57+ T cells (not recorded which) from PBMCs. The chain has TRBV7-8 and TRBJ1-2; 7 bases line up with TRBD1. CDR3: CASSRKTGKDGGYTF. Here the CDR3 DNA reads TGTGCCAGCAGCAGAAAGACAGGGAAGGATGGTGGCTACACCTTC.